Here is one T cell receptor beta chain with its context. In the original processing: Researchers report that nucleated cell counts were estimated from reference gene primer amplification. Assay used: immunoSEQ multiplex PCR; TCRdb lists only in-frame clones, some missing. V and J calls plus clone size are reproduced from that table; the DNA served to infer D and trimming. The profile shows 88,000 or so clones, approximately 86% of them singletons. CDR1 is MNHEY and CDR2 is SVGAGI in the germline V gene. With V trimmed by 6 bases and J by 5 bases, 9 bases remained unmatched. This CDR3 contains 15 residues. The data originate from a study of blood T cell repertoires in COVID-19. Overall study context: Spain, Italy and the United States supplied samples that represented acute and convalescent COVID-19. PBMCs, B-cell-depleted T cells, or T cells provided the cDNA or gDNA that made up the material.

V is TRBV6-5 and J is TRBJ2-1, with TRBD1 matching over 8 bases. This TCR came from a man in his 60s with acute or convalescent COVID-19. The sample consisted of peripheral blood. Here the CDR3 reads CASRGLQGANNEQFF. CDR3 coding DNA: TGTGCCAGCAGGGGTCTGCAGGGGGCTAACAATGAGCAGTTCTTC.